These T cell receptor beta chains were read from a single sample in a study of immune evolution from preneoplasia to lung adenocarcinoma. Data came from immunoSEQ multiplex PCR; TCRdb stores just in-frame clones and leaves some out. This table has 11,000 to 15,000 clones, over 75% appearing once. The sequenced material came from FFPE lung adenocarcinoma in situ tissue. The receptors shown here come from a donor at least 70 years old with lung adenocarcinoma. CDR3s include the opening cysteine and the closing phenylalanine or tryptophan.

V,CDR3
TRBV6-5,CASKSSGTDTQYF
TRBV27,CASSLDRGTDTQYF
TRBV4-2,CASSPDPSGANVLTF
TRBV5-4,CASSLSSANTGELFF
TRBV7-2,CASSGPVIRINEKLFF
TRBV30,CAWSPGPLYEQYF
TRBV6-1,CASSDPTGWWTETQYF
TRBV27,CASPPSRADHSGANVLTF
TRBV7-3,CASSPPGRGGGSNQPQHF
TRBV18,CASSPPGLPGGDTQYF
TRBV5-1,CASSPTGFNTEAFF
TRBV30,CAWSRGPAGNTIYF
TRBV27,CASSFSDRVAGYTF
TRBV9,CASSRMLSSEQYF
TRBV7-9,CASSSSTGEKLFF
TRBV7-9,CASSFSGGEGYTF
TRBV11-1,CASSLLRDTEAFF
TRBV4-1,CASSQGSRTLYEQYF
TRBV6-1,CASRLFDQPQHF
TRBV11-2,CASSRNSGSTDTQYF
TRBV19,CASSQGRTDTQYF
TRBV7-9,CASSLYEGAGEQYF
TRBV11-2,CASSLMRGYQETQYF
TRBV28,CASGDSNTGELFF
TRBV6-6,CASSLLGDTDTQYF
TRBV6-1,CASSTLVGRADTQYF
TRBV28,CASSLAGGSSIYGYTF
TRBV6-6,CASTGRGNEKLFF
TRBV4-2,CASSGGAIQNAEAFF
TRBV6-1,CASSGGQGSGEQYF
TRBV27,CASRGVLYEGSYNEQFF
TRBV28,CASSLWLNTGELFF
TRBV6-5,CASTGRGNEKLFF
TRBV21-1,CASSLRLAGQNGGGYEQYF
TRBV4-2,CASSQVNGVGTEAFF
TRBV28,CASSSRTGSYEQYF
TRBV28,CASSSGQLNTEAFF
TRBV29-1,CSVEENSENIQYF
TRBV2,CASSPGLVGNIQYF
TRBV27,CASSLHPGHSGNTIYF
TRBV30,CAWSVGLISDTQYF
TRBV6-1,CASSQYRGGAFF
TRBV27,CASSSDRTGANVLTF
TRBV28,CAIQGHYGYTF
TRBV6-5,CASRGLAEEQFF
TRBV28,CASSFPGGENTEAFF
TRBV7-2,CASSSIGLAGNEQYF
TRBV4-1,CASSQDAGGLGTQYF
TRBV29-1,CSVVTSFETQYF
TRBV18,CASSQHSDQPQHF
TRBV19,CASSIGTRGYEQYF